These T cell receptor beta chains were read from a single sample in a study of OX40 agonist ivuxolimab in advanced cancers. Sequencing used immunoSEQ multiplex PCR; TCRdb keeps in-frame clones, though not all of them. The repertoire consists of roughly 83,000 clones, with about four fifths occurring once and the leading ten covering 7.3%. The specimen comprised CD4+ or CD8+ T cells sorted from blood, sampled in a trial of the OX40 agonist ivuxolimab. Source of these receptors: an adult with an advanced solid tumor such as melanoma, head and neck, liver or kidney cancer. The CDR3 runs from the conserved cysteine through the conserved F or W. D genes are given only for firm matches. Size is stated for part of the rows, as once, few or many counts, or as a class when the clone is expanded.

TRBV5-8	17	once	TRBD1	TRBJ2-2	CASSLDRDRASAGELFF	TGTGCCAGCAGCTTGGACCGGGACAGGGCGTCGGCCGGGGAGCTGTTTTTT
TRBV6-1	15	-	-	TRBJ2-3	CASIRDSWGGDTQYF	TGTGCCAGCATCCGGGACTCCTGGGGTGGAGATACGCAGTATTTT
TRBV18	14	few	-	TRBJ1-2	CASSPQGVGYGYTF	TGTGCCAGCTCACCACAGGGAGTTGGCTATGGCTACACCTTC
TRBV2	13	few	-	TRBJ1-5	CASSRQSNQPQHF	TGTGCCAGCAGCCGACAGAGCAATCAGCCCCAGCATTTT
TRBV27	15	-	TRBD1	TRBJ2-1	CASSLDRGRINEQFF	TGTGCCAGCAGTTTAGACAGGGGGCGCATAAATGAGCAGTTCTTC
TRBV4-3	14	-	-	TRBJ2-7	CASSQGRQLYEQYF	TGCGCCAGCAGCCAAGGGAGGCAGCTCTACGAGCAGTACTTC
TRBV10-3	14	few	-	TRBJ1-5	CAIKNGDSNQPQHF	TGTGCCATCAAAAACGGTGATAGCAATCAGCCCCAGCATTTT
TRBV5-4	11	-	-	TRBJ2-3	CASSLIDTQYF	TGTGCCAGCAGCTTAATAGATACGCAGTATTTT
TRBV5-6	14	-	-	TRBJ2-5	CASSLGGVRETQYF	TGTGCCAGCAGCTTGGGGGGAGTTCGAGAGACCCAGTACTTC
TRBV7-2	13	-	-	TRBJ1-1	CASSDPVITEAFF	TGTGCCAGCAGCGATCCAGTAATTACTGAAGCTTTCTTT
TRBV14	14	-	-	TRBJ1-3	CASSRVNSGNTIYF	TGTGCCAGCAGCCGTGTCAACTCTGGAAACACCATATATTTT
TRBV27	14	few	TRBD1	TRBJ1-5	CASRVTGFNQPQHF	TGTGCCAGCAGGGTGACAGGGTTCAATCAGCCCCAGCATTTT
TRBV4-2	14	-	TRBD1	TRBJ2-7	CASSQGRQGYEQYF	TGTGCCAGCAGCCAAGGACGACAGGGCTACGAGCAGTACTTC
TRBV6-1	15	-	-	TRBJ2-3	CATGLAQTRTDTQYF	TGTGCCACCGGTCTAGCGCAGACCCGCACAGATACGCAGTATTTT
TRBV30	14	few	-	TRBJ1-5	CAWSVGARSQPQHF	TGTGCCTGGAGTGTAGGGGCAAGGAGTCAGCCCCAGCATTTT
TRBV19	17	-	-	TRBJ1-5	CASSIYQGGSSNQPQHF	TGTGCCAGTAGTATTTACCAGGGAGGGAGTAGCAATCAGCCCCAGCATTTT
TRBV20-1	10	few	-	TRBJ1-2	CSSRNYGYTF	TGCAGCTCTCGGAACTATGGCTACACCTTC
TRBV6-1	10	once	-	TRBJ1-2	CASSETGWTF	TGTGCCAGCAGTGAAACGGGGTGGACCTTC
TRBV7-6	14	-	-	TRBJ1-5	CAPGQGRISAPQHF	TGTGCCCCCGGCCAGGGCCGCATATCAGCTCCCCAGCATTTT
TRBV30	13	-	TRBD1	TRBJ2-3	CAWGRGPADTQYF	TGTGCCTGGGGCAGGGGGCCAGCAGATACGCAGTATTTT
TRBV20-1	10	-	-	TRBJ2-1	CSAVFNEQFF	TGCAGTGCTGTTTTCAATGAGCAGTTCTTC
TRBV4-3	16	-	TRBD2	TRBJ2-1	CASSPGGGNSYNEQFF	TGCGCCAGCAGCCCGGGAGGGGGGAACTCCTACAATGAGCAGTTCTTC
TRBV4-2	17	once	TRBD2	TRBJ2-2	CASSRSPGLGTTGELFF	TGTGCCAGCAGCCGAAGCCCGGGACTAGGTACAACCGGGGAGCTGTTTTTT
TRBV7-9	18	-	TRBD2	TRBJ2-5	CASSAGLAGGHYQETQYF	TGTGCCAGCAGCGCTGGACTAGCGGGGGGTCACTACCAAGAGACCCAGTACTTC
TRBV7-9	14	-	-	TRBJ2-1	CASTPRQDYNEQFF	TGTGCCAGCACCCCCCGACAGGACTACAATGAGCAGTTCTTC
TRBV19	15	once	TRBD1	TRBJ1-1	CASSRDRGGSTEAFF	TGTGCCAGTAGTAGAGACAGGGGCGGGAGCACTGAAGCTTTCTTT
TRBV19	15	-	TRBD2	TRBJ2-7	CASSVFAGASYEQYF	TGTGCCAGTAGTGTCTTCGCGGGAGCCTCCTACGAGCAGTACTTC